The 20 T cell receptor beta chains below come from one sample, sequenced in a study of T-cell memory formation after mild COVID-19. TCRdb independently ran MiXCR on the 5' RACE reads; one entry per CDR3 protein. The sample contains about 270,000 distinct CDR3 sequences, 15% to 20% of which appear only once. The sequenced sample was PBMCs or a T cell subset sorted from them (not recorded which). These receptors came from a man aged 18 to 29 who had mild COVID-19 (a few samples of this study predate the infection). Cell type and time point are not known.

The chain links TRBV3-1 to TRBJ1-6; TRBD1 might be the D (5 bases). The CDR3 consists of 15 residues. Trimming removed 1 base from V and 8 bases from J, with 12 bases in between. Germline values: CDR1 LGHDT, CDR2 YNNKEL (reference sequence). This CDR3 is CASSQGFGGDSPLHF. CDR3 DNA sequence: TGTGCCAGCAGCCAAGGATTCGGGGGGGATTCACCCCTCCACTTT.

This clonotype was seen more than once but under ten times. V is TRBV25-1 and J is TRBJ2-5, with D maybe TRBD1 (6 bases). The CDR3 sequence is 12 residues long. Deletions cut 6 bases from V and 1 base from J, with 6 bases between. The V gene's germline CDR1 is MGHDK and CDR2 SYGVNS. The CDR3 DNA sequence: TGTGCCAGCAGGGACAGCCAAGAGACCCAGTACTTC. It specifies CASRDSQETQYF.

The CDR3 DNA is TGTGCCAGCAGCCAAGTAGCCCTCCGGGAAGAGCAGTTCTTC. Its translation: CASSQVALREEQFF. The chain employs TRBV14 and TRBJ2-1; possible D gene TRBD2, 5 bases. Per germline, CDR1 SGHDN and CDR2 FVKESK. Deletions cut 1 base from V and 10 bases from J, with 14 bases between. The CDR3 has 14 amino acids.

The gene calls are TRBV4-1 and TRBJ2-3; possible D gene TRBD1, 6 bases. Trimming took off 4 bases at V and 5 bases at J, with 13 bases between the two ends. CDR3 length equals 14 residues. In germline, CDR1 is MGHRA, CDR2 YSYEKL. This CDR3 is CASSRLPGVDTQYF. The DNA of the CDR3 is TGCGCCAGCAGCCGACTTCCAGGGGTAGATACGCAGTATTTT.

With regard to this clonotype: Germline is not matched at one junction end, which may reflect a read error. V usage is TRBV7-7 and J usage is TRBJ2-1; D is perhaps TRBD1 (5 bases). Looked up from germline, CDR1 is SSHAT and CDR2 is FNYEAQ (reference sequence). CDR3 length: 13 amino acids. The chain's CDR3 is CASSLGPAREQFF. Written as DNA, the CDR3 is TGTGCTAGCAGCTTGGGGCCGGCAAGGGAGCAGTTCTTC.

This clonotype was detected ten times or more. The chain joins TRBV12-3 or TRBV12-4 to TRBJ1-2, with D possibly TRBD1 on 5 matching bases. This CDR3 region has 13 residues. Trimming left V 3 bases short and J 4 bases short, with 9 bases between. The CDR3 DNA reads as TGTGCCAGCAGTTTGCGGAGGGGCTATGGCTACACCTTC. This codes for CASSLRRGYGYTF.

This clonotype came up a few times. CDR3 sequence reads: CASSPRVTNEKLFF. In nucleotides, the CDR3 is TGTGCCAGCAGCCCGAGGGTCACTAATGAAAAACTGTTTTTT. The chain employs TRBV7-2 and TRBJ1-4; D is ambiguous. Germline assignment: CDR1 SGHTA and CDR2 FQGNSA. Trimming pared 5 bases from V and 2 bases from J, leaving 9 bases between. The CDR3 sequence is 14 residues long.

This rearrangement joins TRBV5-6 to TRBJ2-5; no firm D call. The CDR3 is 13 amino acids. The germline V and J ends were trimmed by 6 bases and 4 bases, with 13 bases remaining between them. Germline V gene data show CDR1 as SGHDT and CDR2 as YYEEEE. Here the CDR3 reads CASNTGPRETQYF. CDR3 coding DNA: TGTGCCAGCAATACGGGTCCCCGAGAGACCCAGTACTTC.

This clonotype was counted between two and nine times. CDR3 coding DNA: TGTGCCAGCAGTTACTCGGTCCCGGGACAGGATTGGATCACTGAAGCTTTCTTT. Its protein is CASSYSVPGQDWITEAFF. The chain uses TRBV6-5 and TRBJ1-1; 8 bases align to TRBD1. The trim removed 0 bases at V and 4 bases at J, leaving 13 bases unmatched. The germline gives CDR1 MNHEY, CDR2 SVGAGI. This CDR3 region has 18 residues.

This clonotype was observed a handful of times. The V call is TRBV2, the J call TRBJ1-1; D may be TRBD1 (6 bases). The CDR3 sequence is 13 residues long. V was cut by 6 bases and J by 1 base, with 9 bases left in between. Germline-derived CDR1 and CDR2 are SNHLY and FYNNEI. CDR3 sequence reads: CASSRDKNTEAFF. The CDR3 DNA follows: TGTGCCAGCAGCAGGGACAAGAACACTGAAGCTTTCTTT. Complete variable domain (other parts from reference TRBV2 and TRBJ1-1): EPEVTQTPSHQVTQMGQEVILRCVPISNHLYFYWYRQILGQKVEFLVSFYNNEISEKSEIFDDQFSVERPDGSNFTLKIRSTKLEDSAMYFCASSRDKNTEAFFGQGTRLTVV.

This clonotype was detected many times. The chain joins TRBV5-1 to TRBJ2-2; possible D gene TRBD2, 5 bases. CDR1 and CDR2 from the germline V gene are SGHRS and YFSETQ. V lost 4 bases and J lost 6, with 13 bases in between. CDR3 length: 14 residues. Here the CDR3 reads CASSPDGVAGELFF. The CDR3 bases are TGCGCCAGCAGCCCGGACGGGGTAGCCGGGGAGCTGTTTTTT.

This clonotype was counted between two and nine times. The chain links TRBV12-3 or TRBV12-4 to TRBJ2-1; D not resolved. CDR3 length equals 13 residues. The germline V and J ends were trimmed by 5 bases and 7 bases, with 12 bases remaining between them. The CDR3 DNA follows: TGTGCCAGCAGTCCTGAAATTGGGAATGAGCAGTTCTTC. Translated, it gives CASSPEIGNEQFF.

J is TRBJ2-7 and V is TRBV18, with 10 bases lining up with TRBD1. This CDR3 comprises 16 residues. Germline-derived CDR1 and CDR2 are KGHSH and LQKENI. The V gene end was trimmed by 3 bases and the J gene end by 7 bases; junction bases not matched to a gene: 12. As DNA, the CDR3 is TGTGCCAGCTCACCTTCGCTGATCCGGGACAGGGGTGAGCAGTACGTC. Protein product: CASSPSLIRDRGEQYV.

V usage is TRBV19 and J usage is TRBJ1-5; 8 bases align to TRBD1. The J segment lost 2 bases and the V segment lost 6 bases, leaving 6 bases of the junction unmatched. From germline, CDR1 is LNHDA and CDR2 SQIVND (reference sequence). This CDR3 region has 15 residues. CDR3 nucleotides: TGTGCCAGTAGATCAGGGGGCGGCGGCAATCAGCCCCAGCATTTT. Translating it yields CASRSGGGGNQPQHF.

The V gene is TRBV4-1, the J gene TRBJ2-7, with no clear D. The CDR3 totals 14 residues. The germline V gene encodes CDR1 MGHRA and CDR2 YSYEKL. The germline V and J ends were trimmed by 2 bases and 2 bases, with 10 bases remaining between them. The CDR3 spells CASSQTGPPYEQYF. In DNA, the CDR3 is TGCGCCAGCAGCCAAACCGGGCCCCCCTACGAGCAGTACTTC.

The chain recombines TRBV20-1 with TRBJ1-1; no firm D call. Germline V CDR1 and CDR2: DFQATT, SNEGSKA (reference sequence). The CDR3 is 13 amino acids. V lost 3 bases to trimming and J lost 8 bases, with 16 bases between them. Here the CDR3 DNA reads TGCAGTGCTAGCGGCCCGACCAGCACAGAAGCTTTCTTT. Translating it yields CSASGPTSTEAFF.

V is TRBV7-2 and J is TRBJ1-1, with D maybe TRBD1 (6 bases). V was cut by 4 bases and J by 0 bases, with 15 bases left in between. The CDR3 has 16 amino acids. CDR1 and CDR2 (germline): SGHTA, FQGNSA. Here the CDR3 reads CASSSPAGGLNTEAFF. CDR3 DNA sequence: TGTGCCAGCAGCTCGCCCGCGGGGGGCTTGAACACTGAAGCTTTCTTT.

The genes are TRBV6-2 or TRBV6-3 and TRBJ2-1; 7 bases are shared with TRBD2. Unmatched junction bases numbered 10, after V lost 2 bases and J lost 3 bases. There are 17 residues in the CDR3. Germline CDR1 and CDR2: MNHEY and SVGEGT. In nucleotides, the CDR3 is TGTGCCAGCAGTTACCGGGGGGAGCACATGGGCTACAATGAGCAGTTCTTC. Its protein is CASSYRGEHMGYNEQFF.

This chain links TRBV18 with TRBJ1-1, with D perhaps TRBD1 (5 bases). Looked up from germline, CDR1 is KGHSH and CDR2 is LQKENI. V was shortened by 2 bases and J by 3 bases, with 16 bases between the two germline ends. This CDR3 region has 16 residues. The CDR3 spells CASSPGVRKGHTEAFF. CDR3 in DNA: TGTGCCAGCTCACCAGGAGTGAGGAAGGGGCACACTGAAGCTTTCTTT.

This clonotype came up a few times. The chain combines TRBV7-9 with TRBJ2-3; D may correspond to TRBD1 or TRBD2 (5 bases each). The germline V gene encodes CDR1 SEHNR and CDR2 FQNEAQ (reference sequence). The CDR3 loop spans 18 amino acids. V was trimmed by 0 bases and J by 1 base, leaving 17 bases between them. The DNA of the CDR3 is TGTGCCAGCAGCTTAGCCCCGGGGAAGATAGGGGGCACAGATACGCAGTATTTT. Amino acids: CASSLAPGKIGGTDTQYF.